The next 4 T cell receptor beta chains were all read from a single sample in a study of shared clonotypes between healthy human individuals. Data came from immunoSEQ multiplex PCR; TCRdb stores just in-frame clones and leaves some out. In the table there are some 2,100,000 clones, about 94% of which are singletons. The sequencing sample was made of naive CD4+ T cells sorted from blood. Subset specified: CD45RA+ positively selected. The receptors originated from a man aged 18-30 years in good health.

The rearrangement links TRBV7-9 to TRBJ2-1, with TRBD2 identical over 7 bases. CDR1 SEHNR and CDR2 FQNEAQ come from the germline V gene (reference sequence). V was clipped by 5 bases and J by 8 bases; unmatched bases: 9. The CDR3 runs to 14 residues. The CDR3: CASSLGGGSDEQFF. The CDR3 bases are TGTGCCAGCAGCCTGGGCGGGGGATCGGATGAGCAGTTCTTC.

The V and J genes are TRBV6-1 and TRBJ1-3; D is uncertain. V gave up 4 bases and J gave up 5 bases, with 18 bases separating them. Germline V gene lookup returns CDR1 MNHNS and CDR2 SASEGT. This CDR3 comprises 16 residues. CDR3 coding DNA: TGTGCCAGCAGTGGGATTCGCGGCCCTCGAAGAAACACCATATATTTT. As protein: CASSGIRGPRRNTIYF.

The chain uses TRBV11-2 and TRBJ1-3; D may be TRBD1 (6 bases). V lost 3 bases to trimming and J lost 4 bases, with 13 bases between them. The CDR3 is made up of 15 amino acids. CDR1 and CDR2 from the germline V gene are SGHAT and FQNNGV. CDR3 region: CASSFGGAQGNTIYF. The CDR3 DNA is TGTGCCAGCAGCTTCGGGGGGGCGCAAGGAAACACCATATATTTT.

The chain uses TRBV9 and TRBJ2-2; possible D gene TRBD1, 5 bases. The ends were cut back, 0 bases at V and 6 bases at J, with 18 bases in the middle. This CDR3 contains 17 residues. Germline values: CDR1 SGDLS, CDR2 YYNGEE. CDR3 DNA sequence: TGTGCCAGCAGCGTAGGTGGGGCAGGGTTGGTTGCCGGGGAGCTGTTTTTT. It codes for CASSVGGAGLVAGELFF. Based on the CDR3 plus reference TRBV9 and TRBJ2-2, the full variable domain is DSGVTQTPKHLITATGQRVTLRCSPRSGDLSVYWYQQSLDQGLQFLIQYYNGEERAKGNILERFSAQQFPDLHSELNLSSLELGDSALYFCASSVGGAGLVAGELFFGEGSRLTVL.